These T cell receptor beta chains were read from a single sample in a study of blood T cell repertoires in COVID-19. Here immunoSEQ multiplex PCR was the method, and the copy in TCRdb shows in-frame clones only, minus some. Among tens of thousands of clones listed, around 91% were seen once. What was sequenced was peripheral blood. Receptors originate from a human donor in a cohort sampled during active COVID-19. The CDR3 runs from the conserved cysteine through the conserved F or W. The D gene is left open where the match is weak. Clone size is stated in some rows and not others, as once, few, many or a class when expanded.

v_call: TRBV18
d_call: TRBD1
j_call: TRBJ1-1
clone_size: NA
cdr3_aa: CASSPFEPGQISTEAFF
cdr3_nt: TGTGCCAGCTCACCATTCGAACCGGGACAGATTTCAACCGAAGCTTTCTTT

v_call: TRBV9
d_call: NA
j_call: TRBJ2-6
clone_size: NA
cdr3_aa: CASSPLARGANVLTF
cdr3_nt: TGTGCCAGCAGCCCTCTAGCTAGGGGGGCCAACGTCCTGACTTTC

v_call: TRBV5-4
d_call: TRBD2
j_call: TRBJ2-1
clone_size: NA
cdr3_aa: CASSLGAAGGRNEQFF
cdr3_nt: TGTGCCAGCAGCTTGGGAGCAGCGGGGGGCCGGAATGAGCAGTTCTTC

v_call: TRBV12-3/TRBV12-4
d_call: TRBD2
j_call: TRBJ2-5
clone_size: NA
cdr3_aa: CASSWGLREVQYF
cdr3_nt: TGTGCCAGCAGTTGGGGACTACGGGAGGTCCAGTACTTC

v_call: TRBV15
d_call: TRBD1
j_call: TRBJ2-1
clone_size: NA
cdr3_aa: CATSRRVNRGRYNEQFF
cdr3_nt: TGTGCCACCAGCAGACGAGTCAACAGGGGGAGGTACAATGAGCAGTTCTTC

v_call: TRBV5-1
d_call: NA
j_call: TRBJ2-2
clone_size: few
cdr3_aa: CASSLGQGPYTGELFF
cdr3_nt: TGCGCCAGCAGCTTGGGGCAGGGGCCCTATACCGGGGAGCTGTTTTTT

v_call: TRBV18
d_call: TRBD1
j_call: TRBJ1-1
clone_size: NA
cdr3_aa: CASSLKQGERNTEAFF
cdr3_nt: TGTGCCAGCTCACTAAAACAGGGGGAAAGAAACACTGAAGCTTTCTTT

v_call: TRBV27
d_call: TRBD1
j_call: TRBJ2-7
clone_size: NA
cdr3_aa: CASGTDRDYEQYF
cdr3_nt: TGTGCCAGCGGGACGGACAGGGACTACGAGCAGTACTTC

v_call: TRBV30
d_call: NA
j_call: TRBJ1-4
clone_size: NA
cdr3_aa: CACPQDRTEKLFF
cdr3_nt: TGTGCCTGCCCACAGGATCGAACTGAAAAACTGTTTTTT

v_call: TRBV7-6
d_call: TRBD1
j_call: TRBJ2-7
clone_size: NA
cdr3_aa: CASSLAVGTAYEQYF
cdr3_nt: TGTGCCAGCAGCTTAGCCGTCGGGACAGCCTACGAGCAGTACTTC

v_call: TRBV5-8
d_call: TRBD2
j_call: TRBJ2-7
clone_size: NA
cdr3_aa: CASSDTAGTSGTYEQYF
cdr3_nt: TGTGCCAGCAGCGACACCGCCGGGACTAGCGGAACCTACGAGCAGTACTTC

v_call: TRBV19
d_call: NA
j_call: TRBJ1-2
clone_size: NA
cdr3_aa: CASSKRLLRAGASYGYTF
cdr3_nt: TGTGCCAGTAGTAAACGCCTCCTTAGGGCGGGGGCCAGTTATGGCTACACCTTC

v_call: TRBV5-1
d_call: NA
j_call: TRBJ2-1
clone_size: NA
cdr3_aa: CASSSLPGEYNEQFF
cdr3_nt: TGCGCCAGCAGCTCCCTTCCGGGGGAGTACAATGAGCAGTTCTTC

v_call: TRBV5-1
d_call: TRBD2
j_call: TRBJ2-3
clone_size: NA
cdr3_aa: CASSPRLAGARTDTQYF
cdr3_nt: TGCGCCAGCAGCCCCAGACTAGCGGGGGCCCGCACAGATACGCAGTATTTT

v_call: TRBV5-4
d_call: NA
j_call: TRBJ2-5
clone_size: NA
cdr3_aa: CASSLPAGNQETQYF
cdr3_nt: TGTGCCAGCAGCTTGCCGGCAGGGAATCAAGAGACCCAGTACTTC

v_call: TRBV29-1
d_call: NA
j_call: TRBJ2-4
clone_size: NA
cdr3_aa: CSVGQKNIQYF
cdr3_nt: TGCAGCGTTGGACAGAAAAACATTCAGTACTTC

v_call: TRBV11-2
d_call: NA
j_call: TRBJ2-5
clone_size: NA
cdr3_aa: CASSPPGAGETQYF
cdr3_nt: TGTGCCAGCAGCCCCCCAGGGGCCGGTGAGACCCAGTACTTC

v_call: TRBV10-3
d_call: NA
j_call: TRBJ1-2
clone_size: NA
cdr3_aa: CAINPGAYYGYTF
cdr3_nt: TGTGCCATCAATCCAGGGGCTTACTATGGCTACACCTTC

v_call: TRBV15
d_call: NA
j_call: TRBJ2-2
clone_size: NA
cdr3_aa: CATSRDQQNTGELFF
cdr3_nt: TGTGCCACCAGCAGAGATCAACAGAACACCGGGGAGCTGTTTTTT

v_call: TRBV2
d_call: NA
j_call: TRBJ2-7
clone_size: NA
cdr3_aa: CASKNRQALSYEQYF
cdr3_nt: TGTGCCAGCAAAAATAGACAGGCCCTCTCCTACGAGCAGTACTTC

v_call: TRBV18
d_call: NA
j_call: TRBJ2-5
clone_size: once
cdr3_aa: CASSRQGQETQYF
cdr3_nt: TGTGCCAGCTCACGGCAGGGACAAGAGACCCAGTACTTC

v_call: TRBV18
d_call: TRBD1
j_call: TRBJ2-7
clone_size: NA
cdr3_aa: CASSPVSQGAYEQYF
cdr3_nt: TGTGCCAGCTCACCAGTCTCTCAGGGGGCGTACGAGCAGTACTTC

v_call: TRBV3-1/TRBV3-2
d_call: NA
j_call: TRBJ1-4
clone_size: NA
cdr3_aa: CASSPGGVPDEKLFF
cdr3_nt: TGTGCCAGCAGCCCCGGAGGGGTGCCGGATGAAAAACTGTTTTTT

v_call: TRBV4-3
d_call: NA
j_call: TRBJ2-7
clone_size: NA
cdr3_aa: CASSQGQDTAYEQYF
cdr3_nt: TGCGCCAGCAGCCAAGGACAGGATACCGCCTACGAGCAGTACTTC

v_call: TRBV19
d_call: TRBD2
j_call: TRBJ2-3
clone_size: NA
cdr3_aa: CASSPLVDSGGADTQYF
cdr3_nt: TGTGCCAGTAGCCCCCTGGTGGATAGCGGGGGGGCAGATACGCAGTATTTT

v_call: TRBV6-6
d_call: NA
j_call: TRBJ1-2
clone_size: NA
cdr3_aa: CASSYGNYGYTF
cdr3_nt: TGTGCCAGCAGTTACGGCAACTATGGCTACACCTTC